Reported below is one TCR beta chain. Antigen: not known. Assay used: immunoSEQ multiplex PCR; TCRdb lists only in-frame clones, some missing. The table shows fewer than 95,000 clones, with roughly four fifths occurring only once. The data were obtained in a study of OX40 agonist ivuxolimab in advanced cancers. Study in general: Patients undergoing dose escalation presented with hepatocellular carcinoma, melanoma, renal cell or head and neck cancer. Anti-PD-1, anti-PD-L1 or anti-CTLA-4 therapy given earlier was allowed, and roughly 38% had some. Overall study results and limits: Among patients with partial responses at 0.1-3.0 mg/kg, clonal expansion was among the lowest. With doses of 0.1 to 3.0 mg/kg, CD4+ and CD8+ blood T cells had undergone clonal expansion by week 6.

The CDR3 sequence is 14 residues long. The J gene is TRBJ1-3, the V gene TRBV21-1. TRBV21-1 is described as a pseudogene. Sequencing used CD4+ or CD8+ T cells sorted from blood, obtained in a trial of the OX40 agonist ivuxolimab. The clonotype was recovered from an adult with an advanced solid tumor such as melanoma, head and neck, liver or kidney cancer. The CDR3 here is CASSPIRSGNTIYF. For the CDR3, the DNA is TGTGCCAGCAGCCCAATCCGGTCTGGAAACACCATATATTTT.